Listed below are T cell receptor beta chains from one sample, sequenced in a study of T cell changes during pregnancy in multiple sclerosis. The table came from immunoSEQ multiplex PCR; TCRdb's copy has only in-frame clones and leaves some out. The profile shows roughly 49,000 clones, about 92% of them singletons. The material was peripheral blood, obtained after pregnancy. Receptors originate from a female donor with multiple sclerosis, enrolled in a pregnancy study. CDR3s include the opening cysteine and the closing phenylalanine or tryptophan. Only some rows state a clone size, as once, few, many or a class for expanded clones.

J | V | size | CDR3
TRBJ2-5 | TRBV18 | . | CASSPATGRETQYF
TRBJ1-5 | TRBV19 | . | CASSSWGRINQPQHF
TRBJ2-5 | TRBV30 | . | CAWRPGGETQYF
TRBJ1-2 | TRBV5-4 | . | CASSPGTGVYYGYTF
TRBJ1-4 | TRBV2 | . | CASTGGGPEKLFF
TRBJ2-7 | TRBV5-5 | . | CASNQDGPRGEQYF
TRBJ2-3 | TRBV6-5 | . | CASSYGTQGPDTQYF
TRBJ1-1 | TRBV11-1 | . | CASSRLNRGEAFF
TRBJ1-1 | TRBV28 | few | CASFGARIGNTEAFF
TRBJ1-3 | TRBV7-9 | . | CASNIRTGEAGNTIYF
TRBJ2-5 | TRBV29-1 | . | CSVIEETQYF
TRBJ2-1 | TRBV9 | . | CASNRDRFSSRYNEQFF
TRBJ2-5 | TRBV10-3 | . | CAISESASLVQETQYF
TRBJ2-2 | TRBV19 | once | CASSITRGDTGELFF
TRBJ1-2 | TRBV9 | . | CASTRDNNYGYTF
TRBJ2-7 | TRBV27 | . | CASSWTGLGREQYF
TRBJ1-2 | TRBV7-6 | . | CASSLEQAGQGYGYTF
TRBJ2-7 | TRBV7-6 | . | CASSQQGFEYEQYF
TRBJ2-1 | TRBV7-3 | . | CASSPLSGGRNEQFF
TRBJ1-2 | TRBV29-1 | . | CSVVSGTGGAGYTF
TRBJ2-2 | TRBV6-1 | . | CASSELSGGELFF
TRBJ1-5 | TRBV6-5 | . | CASSYDKDQPQHF
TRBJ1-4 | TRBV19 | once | CASSPDDIATLATNEKLFF
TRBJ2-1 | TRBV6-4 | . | CASSLTSGGAYNEQFF
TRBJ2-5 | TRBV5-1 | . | CASSPWRREETQYF
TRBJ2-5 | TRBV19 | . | CASSWGLKETQYF
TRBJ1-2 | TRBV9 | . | CASSVAMAGYGYTF
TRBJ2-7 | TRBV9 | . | CASSPTQGLGEQYF
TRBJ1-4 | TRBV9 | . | CASSVSGNNEKLFF
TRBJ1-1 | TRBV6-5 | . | CASRQTGIITEAFF